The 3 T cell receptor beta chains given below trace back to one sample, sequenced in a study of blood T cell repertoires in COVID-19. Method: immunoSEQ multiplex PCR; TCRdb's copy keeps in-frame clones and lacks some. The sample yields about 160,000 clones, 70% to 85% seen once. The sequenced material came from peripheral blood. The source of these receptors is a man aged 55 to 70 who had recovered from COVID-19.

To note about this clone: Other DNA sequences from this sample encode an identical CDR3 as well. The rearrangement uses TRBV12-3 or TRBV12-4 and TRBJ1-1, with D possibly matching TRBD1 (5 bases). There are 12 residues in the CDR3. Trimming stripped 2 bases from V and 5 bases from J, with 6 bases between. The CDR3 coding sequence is TGTGCCAGCAGTTTACGGGGGACTGAAGCTTTCTTT. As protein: CASSLRGTEAFF.

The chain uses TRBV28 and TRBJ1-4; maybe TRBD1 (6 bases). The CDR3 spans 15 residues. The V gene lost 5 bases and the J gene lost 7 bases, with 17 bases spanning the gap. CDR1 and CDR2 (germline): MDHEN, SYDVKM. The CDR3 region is CASSPPQGPSEKLFF. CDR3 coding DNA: TGTGCCAGCAGTCCACCACAGGGTCCGTCTGAAAAACTGTTTTTT. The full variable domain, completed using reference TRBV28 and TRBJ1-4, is DVKVTQSSRYLVKRTGEKVFLECVQDMDHENMFWYRQDPGLGLRLIYFSYDVKMKEKGDIPEGYSVSREKKERFSLILESASTNQTSMYLCASSPPQGPSEKLFFGSGTQLSVL.

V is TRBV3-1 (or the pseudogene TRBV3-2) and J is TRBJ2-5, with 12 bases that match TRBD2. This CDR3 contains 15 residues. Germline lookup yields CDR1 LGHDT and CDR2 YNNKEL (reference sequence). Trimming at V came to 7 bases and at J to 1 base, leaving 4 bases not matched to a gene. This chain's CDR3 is CASTSSGGAQETQYF. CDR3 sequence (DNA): TGTGCCAGCACCTCTAGCGGGGGGGCCCAAGAGACCCAGTACTTC.